Listed here are 19 T cell receptor beta chains from one sample, sequenced in a study of monozygotic twins with inflammatory bowel disease. TCRdb reprocessed the 5' RACE reads and keeps a single row for each CDR3 protein, giving no DNA. The specimen's table records under 150,000 distinct CDR3 sequences. The sample comprised blood. The receptors here all came from a human donor with ulcerative colitis or Crohn's disease, or a healthy co-twin of an affected twin (not recorded which).

This chain links TRBV20-1 with TRBJ2-3; TCRdb lists TRBD1, though no DNA is available to test this call. The germline CDR1 and CDR2 sequences are DFQATT and SNEGSKA (reference sequence). This CDR3 has 15 residues. The chain's CDR3 is CSAEVPGQTTDTQYF.

The chain carries TRBV5-1 and TRBJ1-6; TCRdb outputs TRBD1, but without DNA this stays unchecked. In germline, CDR1 is SGHRS, CDR2 YFSETQ. The CDR3 sequence is 19 residues long. The CDR3 here is CASSRVTGGESPYNSPLHF.

CDR3 region: CASSYLGGQGYEQYF. V is TRBV28 and J is TRBJ2-7; TCRdb's D call, TRBD1, is unchecked because there is no DNA. CDR3 length equals 15 residues. Germline lookup yields CDR1 MDHEN and CDR2 SYDVKM.

This chain links TRBV6-5 with TRBJ2-3; lacking DNA, the TRBD2 call made by TCRdb goes unchecked. The germline V gene encodes CDR1 MNHEY and CDR2 SVGAGI. The CDR3 is 12 residues long. The CDR3 region is CASRRDMNTQYF.

This chain uses TRBV5-1 with TRBJ2-2. This CDR3 is built from 16 residues. The germline CDR1 and CDR2 sequences are SGHRS and YFSETQ. This CDR3 reads CASSLDPRGRTGELFF.

The chain uses TRBV6-1 and TRBJ2-7; with no DNA, the TCRdb D assignment of TRBD1 cannot be verified. Germline CDR1 and CDR2: MNHNS and SASEGT. There are 15 residues in the CDR3. This chain's CDR3 is CASSVGTGGSYEQYF.

The V gene is TRBV20-1, the J gene TRBJ1-2; as DNA is missing, the TRBD1 call by TCRdb cannot be tested. CDR3 length: 13 residues. Germline V lookup: CDR1 DFQATT, CDR2 SNEGSKA (reference sequence). The CDR3 is CSARTGGDYGYTF.

The chain employs TRBV29-1 and TRBJ2-2; TCRdb's assignment of TRBD2 cannot be checked, as there is no DNA. Germline values: CDR1 SQVTM, CDR2 ANQGSEA. This CDR3 is 15 amino acids long. The CDR3 sequence: CSASVSPRGTGELFF.

This chain joins TRBV5-1 and TRBJ2-7; absent DNA, TCRdb's TRBD1 call cannot be checked. CDR3 length equals 14 residues. Germline CDR1 is SGHRS and CDR2 is YFSETQ. This CDR3 reads CASSTGTGGSEQYF.

V is TRBV6-1 and J is TRBJ1-1; absent DNA, TCRdb's TRBD1 call cannot be checked. Germline CDR1 is MNHNS and CDR2 is SASEGT. The CDR3 is made up of 15 amino acids. CDR3 loop: CASIDRKGSNTEAFF.

This chain links TRBV7-9 with TRBJ1-5; TCRdb calls TRBD1, which cannot be checked without DNA. The CDR3 loop spans 14 amino acids. Germline lookup yields CDR1 SEHNR and CDR2 FQNEAQ (reference sequence). CDR3 sequence reads: CASSATGGRQPQHF. Looking up the rest from reference TRBV7-9 and TRBJ1-5 gives the full variable domain: DTGVSQNPRHKITKRGQNVTFRCDPISEHNRLYWYRQTLGQGPEFLTYFQNEAQLEKSRLLSDRFSAERPKGSFSTLEIQRTEQGDSAMYLCASSATGGRQPQHFGDGTRLSIL.

J is TRBJ2-5 and V is TRBV6-5; the D gene TCRdb calls, TRBD1, cannot be checked with no DNA. Per germline, CDR1 MNHEY and CDR2 SVGAGI. The CDR3 totals 17 residues. The CDR3 reads CASSNSEGHDNFETQYF.

The chain has TRBV5-1 and TRBJ2-5; TCRdb lists TRBD2, though no DNA is available to test this call. Per germline, CDR1 SGHRS and CDR2 YFSETQ. CDR3 length: 15 residues. The chain's CDR3 is CASSPLPGVQETQYF.

The chain couples TRBV6-5 to TRBJ2-2; TCRdb's D call of TRBD1 is untestable without DNA. The V gene's germline CDR1 is MNHEY and CDR2 SVGAGI. The CDR3 totals 15 residues. CDR3 in amino acids: CASSRDRGGTGELFF.

This chain uses TRBV5-1 with TRBJ2-1; TCRdb calls TRBD1, which cannot be checked without DNA. The CDR3 runs 15 residues. Germline values: CDR1 SGHRS, CDR2 YFSETQ. The CDR3 spells CASSPEGASYNEQFF.

This chain links TRBV10-3 with TRBJ1-5; no DNA is available, so the TRBD1 call from TCRdb remains unchecked. This CDR3 comprises 17 residues. Germline-derived CDR1 and CDR2 are ENHRY and SYGVKD. CDR3 sequence: CAISDGLGTDNDQPQHF.

V is TRBV20-1 and J is TRBJ2-3; TCRdb's D call, TRBD2, is unchecked because there is no DNA. CDR1 and CDR2 (germline): DFQATT, SNEGSKA (reference sequence). The CDR3 sequence is 16 residues long. Here the CDR3 reads CSAPPTYSGFTDTQYF.

This rearrangement joins TRBV7-9 to TRBJ1-2. The CDR3 spans 13 residues. Germline CDR1 is SEHNR and CDR2 is FQNEAQ (reference sequence). CDR3 sequence: CASSLEGLDGYTF.

This chain joins TRBV20-1 and TRBJ1-3; TCRdb returns TRBD1, unconfirmable since there is no DNA. The length of the CDR3 is 15 residues. CDR1 and CDR2 (germline): DFQATT, SNEGSKA (reference sequence). Here the CDR3 reads CSARRRGYSGTTIYF.